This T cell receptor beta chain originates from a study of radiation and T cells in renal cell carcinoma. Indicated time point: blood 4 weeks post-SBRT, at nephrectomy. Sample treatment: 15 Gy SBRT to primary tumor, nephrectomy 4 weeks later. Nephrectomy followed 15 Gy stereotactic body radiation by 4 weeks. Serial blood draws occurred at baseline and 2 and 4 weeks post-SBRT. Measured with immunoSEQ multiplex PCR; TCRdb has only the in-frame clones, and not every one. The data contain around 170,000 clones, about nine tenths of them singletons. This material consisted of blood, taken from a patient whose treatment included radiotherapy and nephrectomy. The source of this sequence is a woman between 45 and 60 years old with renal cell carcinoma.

The DNA for the CDR3 is TGTGCCAGCAGCTTAGTGGCAGGGAGCAATTCACCCCTCCACTTT. Translated: CASSLVAGSNSPLHF. The J gene is TRBJ1-6, the V gene TRBV7-2, with a weak D call TRBD1 (5 bases). Germline V gene data show CDR1 as SGHTA and CDR2 as FQGNSA. CDR3 length: 15 amino acids. The V gene lost 1 base and the J gene lost 7 bases, with 11 bases spanning the gap. Full variable domain (missing parts from reference TRBV7-2 and TRBJ1-6): GAGVSQSPSNKVTEKGKDVELRCDPISGHTALYWYRQSLGQGLEFLIYFQGNSAPDKSGLPSDRFSAERTGGSVSTLTIQRTQQEDSAVYLCASSLVAGSNSPLHFGNGTRLTVT.